A selection of T cell receptor beta chains follows, all from one sample in a study of Graves' ophthalmopathy and Graves' hyperthyroidism. Via MiXCR, TCRdb re-called the multiplex PCR reads, giving one row per CDR3 protein. The sample has about 550,000 distinct CDR3 sequences, approximately 35% seen once. Sample: peripheral blood or thyroid tissue (not recorded which). The receptor set was obtained from an adult man with Graves' hyperthyroidism. CDR3s include the opening cysteine and the closing phenylalanine or tryptophan. The D gene is left open where the match is weak. Clone size is shown for a subset of rows, as once, few, many or a class of expanded clone.

v_call	j_call	clone_size	d_call	cdr3_aa	cdr3_nt
TRBV27	TRBJ1-2	NA	NA	CASSGHRVEGYTF	TGTGCCAGCAGTGGTCACAGGGTTGAAGGCTACACCTTC
TRBV3-1	TRBJ2-7	few	TRBD2	CASSRNSGNYEQYF	TGTGCCAGCAGCCGAAATAGCGGGAACTACGAGCAGTACTTC
TRBV5-1	TRBJ2-5	many	NA	CASSLGGALSGETQYF	TGCGCCAGCAGCTTAGGTGGGGCCCTTTCGGGAGAGACCCAGTACTTC
TRBV29-1	TRBJ1-1	many	NA	CSVEEGAVMNTEAFF	TGCAGCGTTGAGGAAGGGGCAGTCATGAACACTGAAGCTTTCTTT
TRBV2	TRBJ1-4	NA	TRBD1	CASTLTGEGKLFF	TGTGCCAGCACCCTGACAGGGGAGGGAAAACTGTTTTTT
TRBV7-9	TRBJ2-7	many	NA	CASSLDGIEQYF	TGTGCCAGCAGCTTAGACGGGATCGAGCAGTACTTC
TRBV12-3/TRBV12-4	TRBJ2-7	many	NA	CASSSFASYEQYF	TGTGCCAGCAGCTCCTTCGCCTCCTACGAGCAGTACTTC
TRBV29-1	TRBJ1-2	many	TRBD1	CSVADRGYGYTF	TGCAGCGTTGCCGACAGGGGCTATGGCTACACCTTC
TRBV20-1	TRBJ1-5	many	TRBD1	CSARDGGDRNQPQHF	TGCAGTGCTAGAGATGGTGGGGACAGAAATCAGCCCCAGCATTTT
TRBV12-3/TRBV12-4	TRBJ1-2	many	NA	CASKTGYGYTF	TGTGCCAGCAAGACGGGCTATGGCTACACCTTC
TRBV28	TRBJ1-1	few	TRBD1	CASGDRGFTEAFF	TGTGCCAGCGGGGACAGGGGGTTCACTGAAGCTTTCTTT